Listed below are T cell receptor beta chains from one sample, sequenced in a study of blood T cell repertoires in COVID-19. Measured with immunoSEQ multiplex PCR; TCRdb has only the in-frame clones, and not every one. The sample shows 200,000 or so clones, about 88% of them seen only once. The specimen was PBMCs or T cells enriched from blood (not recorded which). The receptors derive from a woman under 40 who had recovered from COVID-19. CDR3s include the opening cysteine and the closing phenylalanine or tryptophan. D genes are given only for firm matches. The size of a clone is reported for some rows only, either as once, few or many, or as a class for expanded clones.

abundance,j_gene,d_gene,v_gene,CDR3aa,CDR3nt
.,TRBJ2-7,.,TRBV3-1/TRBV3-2,CASSQVTGEQYF,TGTGCCAGCAGCCAAGTAACGGGAGAGCAGTACTTC
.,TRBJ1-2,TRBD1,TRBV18,CASSRDRAREGYTF,TGTGCCAGCTCACGGGACAGGGCTAGGGAAGGCTACACCTTC
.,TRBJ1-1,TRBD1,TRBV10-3,CAIRDSDYTEAFF,TGTGCCATCCGGGACAGTGATTACACTGAAGCTTTCTTT
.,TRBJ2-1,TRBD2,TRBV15,CATSSSGGTEQFF,TGTGCCACCAGTTCTAGCGGGGGGACTGAGCAGTTCTTC
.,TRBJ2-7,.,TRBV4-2,CASSQDKGRHEQYF,TGTGCCAGCAGCCAAGATAAGGGGAGGCACGAGCAGTACTTC
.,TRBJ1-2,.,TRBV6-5,CASSLFDRPLTF,TGTGCCAGCAGTTTATTTGACAGACCCCTCACCTTC
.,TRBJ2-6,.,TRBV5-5,CASSLGDRAGKNSGANVLTF,TGTGCCAGCAGCTTGGGGGATCGGGCAGGGAAGAACTCTGGGGCCAACGTCCTGACTTTC
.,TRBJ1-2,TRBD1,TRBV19,CAIRTGRGYTF,TGTGCCATAAGGACAGGGAGAGGCTACACCTTC
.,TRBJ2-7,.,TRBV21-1,CASSKGQGVSYEQYF,TGTGCCAGCAGCAAGGGACAGGGGGTATCCTACGAGCAGTACTTC
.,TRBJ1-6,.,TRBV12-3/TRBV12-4,CASSSWTDSPLHF,TGTGCCAGCAGCTCCTGGACAGATTCACCCCTCCACTTT
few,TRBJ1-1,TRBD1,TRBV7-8,CASSSGQGNTEAFF,TGTGCCAGCAGCTCCGGACAGGGGAACACTGAAGCTTTCTTT
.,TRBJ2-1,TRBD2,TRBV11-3,CASSSLAGDYNEQFF,TGTGCCAGCAGCTCTCTAGCGGGGGACTACAATGAGCAGTTCTTC
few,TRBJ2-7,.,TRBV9,CASSEGGSYEQYF,TGTGCCAGCAGCGAAGGGGGTTCCTACGAGCAGTACTTC
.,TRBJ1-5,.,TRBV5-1,CASSPAGLGIQPQHF,TGCGCCAGCAGCCCCGCAGGGCTGGGAATCCAGCCCCAGCATTTT
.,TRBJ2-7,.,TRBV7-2,CASSLSVTYEQYF,TGTGCCAGCAGCTTAAGCGTAACCTACGAGCAGTACTTC
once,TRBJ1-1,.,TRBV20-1,CSGFSDTEAFF,TGCAGTGGGTTCAGCGACACTGAAGCTTTCTTT
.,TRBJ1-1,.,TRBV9,CASSGTGSTEAFF,TGTGCCAGCAGCGGAACAGGAAGCACTGAAGCTTTCTTT
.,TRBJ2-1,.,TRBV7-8,CASSLEAAGRTANEQFF,TGTGCCAGCAGCTTAGAGGCCGCCGGCAGGACAGCAAATGAGCAGTTCTTC
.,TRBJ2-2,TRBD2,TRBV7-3,CASSLTSGGYTGELFF,TGTGCCAGCAGCTTAACTAGCGGGGGCTACACCGGGGAGCTGTTTTTT
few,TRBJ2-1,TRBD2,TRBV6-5,CASTGGGLHEQFF,TGTGCCAGCACGGGCGGGGGGTTGCATGAGCAGTTCTTC
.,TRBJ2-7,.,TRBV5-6,CASSFFGRGTATYEQYF,TGTGCCAGCAGCTTCTTCGGGCGCGGGACGGCCACCTACGAGCAGTACTTC
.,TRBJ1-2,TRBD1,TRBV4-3,CASSPTGGSYGYTF,TGCGCCAGCAGCCCTACAGGGGGGAGCTATGGCTACACCTTC
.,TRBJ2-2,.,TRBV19,CASARGWNTGELFF,TGTGCCAGTGCCCGGGGGTGGAACACCGGGGAGCTGTTTTTT
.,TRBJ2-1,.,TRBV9,CASSVGASLSSYNEQFF,TGTGCCAGCAGCGTAGGGGCTAGCTTGAGCTCCTACAATGAGCAGTTCTTC
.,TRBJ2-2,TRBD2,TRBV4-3,CASSQDRGGTGELFF,TGCGCCAGCAGCCAAGATCGGGGGGGAACCGGGGAGCTGTTTTTT
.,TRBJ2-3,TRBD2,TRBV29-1,CSVDFPGGLTDTQYF,TGCAGCGTTGATTTCCCGGGGGGGCTTACAGATACGCAGTATTTT
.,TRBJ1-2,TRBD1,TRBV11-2,CASSLRTGYTSYGYTF,TGTGCCAGCAGCTTACGGACAGGGTATACGTCCTATGGCTACACCTTC
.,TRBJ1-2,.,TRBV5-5,CASSLGSSNPDYGYTF,TGTGCCAGCAGCTTGGGGTCTTCCAATCCAGACTATGGCTACACCTTC
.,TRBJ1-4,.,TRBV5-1,CASSLATGRNNEKLFF,TGCGCCAGCAGCTTGGCCACAGGAAGGAATAATGAAAAACTGTTTTTT
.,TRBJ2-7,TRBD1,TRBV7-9,CATTNSGTGTYEQYF,TGTGCCACCACGAACTCCGGGACAGGGACCTACGAGCAGTACTTC
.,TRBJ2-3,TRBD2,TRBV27,CASSLITSGGATDTQYF,TGTGCCAGCAGTTTAATAACTAGCGGGGGGGCCACAGATACGCAGTATTTT
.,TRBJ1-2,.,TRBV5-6,CASTQAISAYYGYTF,TGTGCCAGCACCCAGGCCATATCTGCTTACTATGGCTACACCTTC
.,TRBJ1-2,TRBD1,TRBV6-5,CASSYSRGLSLGYTF,TGTGCCAGCAGTTACTCCAGGGGGCTTAGTCTGGGCTACACCTTC
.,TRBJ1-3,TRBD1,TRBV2,CASSYHPGQSSGNTIYF,TGTGCCAGCAGTTACCACCCGGGACAGAGCTCTGGAAACACCATATATTTT
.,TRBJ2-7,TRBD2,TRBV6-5,CASRGTSLSEQYF,TGTGCCAGCAGAGGGACTAGTCTTTCCGAGCAGTACTTC
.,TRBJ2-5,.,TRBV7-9,CASSLVHGQGETQYF,TGTGCCAGCAGCTTAGTCCACGGGCAGGGAGAGACCCAGTACTTC
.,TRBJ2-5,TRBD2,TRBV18,CASSPRTSGGGETQYF,TGTGCCAGCTCACCGCGGACTAGCGGGGGTGGAGAGACCCAGTACTTC
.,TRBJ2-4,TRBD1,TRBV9,CASSSSGTGENIQYF,TGTGCCAGCAGCTCATCCGGGACAGGAGAAAACATTCAGTACTTC
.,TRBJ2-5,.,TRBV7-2,CASSLGGALKYF,TGTGCCAGCAGCCTTGGGGGGGCCCTTAAGTACTTC
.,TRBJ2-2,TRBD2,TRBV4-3,CASSRGLTNTGELFF,TGCGCCAGCAGCAGGGGACTAACGAACACCGGGGAGCTGTTTTTT
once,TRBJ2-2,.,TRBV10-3,CAITGGRGTGELFF,TGTGCCATCACCGGGGGGCGCGGGACCGGGGAGCTGTTTTTT
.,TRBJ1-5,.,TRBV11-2,CASSVNRNQPQHF,TGTGCCAGCAGCGTAAACAGAAATCAGCCCCAGCATTTT
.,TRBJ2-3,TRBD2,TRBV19,CASSRLAGSTDTQYF,TGTGCCAGTAGTAGGCTAGCGGGGAGCACAGATACGCAGTATTTT
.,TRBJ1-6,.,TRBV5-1,CASSFRGGVYNSPLHF,TGCGCCAGCAGCTTCAGGGGAGGGGTCTATAATTCACCCCTCCACTTT
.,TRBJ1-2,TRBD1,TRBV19,CASAIQGALYGYTF,TGTGCCAGTGCCATACAGGGGGCCCTCTATGGCTACACCTTC
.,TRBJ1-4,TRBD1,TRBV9,CASSVQGASEKLFF,TGTGCCAGCAGCGTACAGGGGGCGAGTGAAAAACTGTTTTTT
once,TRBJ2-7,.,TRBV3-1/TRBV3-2,CASSPDTIPYEQYF,TGTGCCAGCAGCCCCGACACGATTCCTTACGAGCAGTACTTC
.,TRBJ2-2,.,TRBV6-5,CASSPGLKNTGELFF,TGTGCCAGCAGCCCCGGACTGAAGAACACCGGGGAGCTGTTTTTT
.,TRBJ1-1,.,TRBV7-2,CASSLAAGEAFF,TGTGCCAGCAGCTTAGCGGCCGGGGAAGCTTTCTTT
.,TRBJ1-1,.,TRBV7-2,CASSSKGVGNTEAFF,TGTGCCAGCAGCTCGAAGGGGGTGGGGAACACTGAAGCTTTCTTT
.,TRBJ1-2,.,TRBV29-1,CSVEPVNYGYTF,TGCAGCGTTGAACCAGTGAACTATGGCTACACCTTC
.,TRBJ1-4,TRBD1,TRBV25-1,CASTTGTGVRKLFF,TGTGCCAGCACCACCGGGACAGGGGTTCGAAAACTGTTTTTT
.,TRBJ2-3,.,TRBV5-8,CASSAPAGDTQYF,TGTGCCAGCAGCGCCCCGGCGGGGGATACGCAGTATTTT
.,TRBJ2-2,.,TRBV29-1,CSGVQDRDTGELFF,TGCAGCGGGGTACAGGACAGAGACACCGGGGAGCTGTTTTTT
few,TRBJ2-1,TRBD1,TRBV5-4,CASSRDSSYNEQFF,TGTGCCAGCAGCCGGGACAGCTCCTACAATGAGCAGTTCTTC